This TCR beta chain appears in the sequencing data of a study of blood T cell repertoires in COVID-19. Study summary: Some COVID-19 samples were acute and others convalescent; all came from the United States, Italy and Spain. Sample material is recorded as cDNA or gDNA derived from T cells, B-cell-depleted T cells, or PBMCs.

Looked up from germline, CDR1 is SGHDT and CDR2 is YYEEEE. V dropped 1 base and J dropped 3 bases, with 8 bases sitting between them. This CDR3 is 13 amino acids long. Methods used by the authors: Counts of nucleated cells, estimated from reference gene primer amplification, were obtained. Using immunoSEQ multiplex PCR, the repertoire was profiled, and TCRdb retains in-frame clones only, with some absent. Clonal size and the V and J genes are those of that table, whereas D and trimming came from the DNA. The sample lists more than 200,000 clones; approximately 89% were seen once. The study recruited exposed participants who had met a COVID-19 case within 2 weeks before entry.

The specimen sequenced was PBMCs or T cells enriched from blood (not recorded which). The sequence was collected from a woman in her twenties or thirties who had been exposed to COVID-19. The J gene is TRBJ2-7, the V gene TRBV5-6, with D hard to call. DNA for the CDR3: TGTGCCAGCAGCTTGATCGACAACTACGAGCAGTACTTC. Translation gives CASSLIDNYEQYF.